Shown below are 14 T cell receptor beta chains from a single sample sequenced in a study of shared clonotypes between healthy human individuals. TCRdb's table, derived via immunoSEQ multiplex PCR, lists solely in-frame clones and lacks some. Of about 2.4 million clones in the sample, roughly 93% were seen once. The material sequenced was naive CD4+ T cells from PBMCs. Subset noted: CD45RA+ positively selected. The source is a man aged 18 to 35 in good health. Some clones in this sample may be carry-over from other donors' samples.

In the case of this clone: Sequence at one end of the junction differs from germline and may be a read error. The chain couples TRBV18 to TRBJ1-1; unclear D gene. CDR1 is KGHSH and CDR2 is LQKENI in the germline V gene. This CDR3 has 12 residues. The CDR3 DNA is TGTGCCAGCTCCCTCGGAAACATTGAAGCTTTCTTT. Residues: CASSLGNIEAFF. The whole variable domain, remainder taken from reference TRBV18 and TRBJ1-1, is NAGVMQNPRHLVRRRGQEARLRCSPMKGHSHVYWYRQLPEEGLKFMVYLQKENIIDESGMPKERFSAEFPKEGPSILRIQQVVRGDSAAYFCASSLGNIEAFFGQGTRLTVV.

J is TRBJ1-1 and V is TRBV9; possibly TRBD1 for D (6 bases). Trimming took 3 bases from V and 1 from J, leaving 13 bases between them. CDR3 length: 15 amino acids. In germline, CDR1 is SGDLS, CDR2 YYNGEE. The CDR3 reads CASSDYRDQNTEAFF. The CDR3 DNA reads TGTGCCAGCAGCGATTACAGGGATCAGAACACTGAAGCTTTCTTT.

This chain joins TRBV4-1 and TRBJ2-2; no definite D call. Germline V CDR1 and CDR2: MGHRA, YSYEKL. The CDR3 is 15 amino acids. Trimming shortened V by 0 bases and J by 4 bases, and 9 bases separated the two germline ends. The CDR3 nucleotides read TGCGCCAGCAGCCAAGATCCACAGAGCACCGGGGAGCTGTTTTTT. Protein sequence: CASSQDPQSTGELFF.

The CDR3 DNA sequence: TGTGCCAGCAGCCGCTCCGGACAGTCCTACGAGCAGTACTTC. Protein: CASSRSGQSYEQYF. V usage is TRBV6-5 and J usage is TRBJ2-7; D may be TRBD1 (6 bases). The germline V and J ends were trimmed by 6 bases and 1 base, with 13 bases remaining between them. Germline CDR1 is MNHEY and CDR2 is SVGAGI. The CDR3 sequence is 14 residues long.

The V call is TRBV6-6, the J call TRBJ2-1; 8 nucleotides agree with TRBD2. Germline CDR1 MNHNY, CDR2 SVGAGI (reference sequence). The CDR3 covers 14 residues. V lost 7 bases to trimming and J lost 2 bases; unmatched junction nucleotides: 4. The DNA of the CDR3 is TGTGCCAGCACCCGAGCGGGAGCCTACAATGAGCAGTTCTTC. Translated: CASTRAGAYNEQFF.

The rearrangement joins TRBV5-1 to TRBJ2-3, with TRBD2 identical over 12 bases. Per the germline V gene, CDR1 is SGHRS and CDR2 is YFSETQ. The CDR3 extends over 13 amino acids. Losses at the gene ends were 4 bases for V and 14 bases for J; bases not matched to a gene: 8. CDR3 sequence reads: CASSTRLAGDRYF. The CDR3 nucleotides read TGCGCCAGCAGCACGCGACTAGCGGGAGATAGGTATTTT.

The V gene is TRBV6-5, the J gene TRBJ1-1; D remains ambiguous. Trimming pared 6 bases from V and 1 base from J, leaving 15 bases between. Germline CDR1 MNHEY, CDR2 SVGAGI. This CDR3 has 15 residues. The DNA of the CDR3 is TGTGCCAGCAGCCGCCGTCGCGGGGAGAACACTGAAGCTTTCTTT. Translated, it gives CASSRRRGENTEAFF.

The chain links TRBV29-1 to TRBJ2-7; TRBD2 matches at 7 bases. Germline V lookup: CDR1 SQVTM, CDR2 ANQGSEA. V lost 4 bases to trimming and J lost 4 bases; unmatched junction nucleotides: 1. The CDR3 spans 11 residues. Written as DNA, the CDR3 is TGCAGCGTTGCGGGAGGATACGAGCAGTACTTC. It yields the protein CSVAGGYEQYF.

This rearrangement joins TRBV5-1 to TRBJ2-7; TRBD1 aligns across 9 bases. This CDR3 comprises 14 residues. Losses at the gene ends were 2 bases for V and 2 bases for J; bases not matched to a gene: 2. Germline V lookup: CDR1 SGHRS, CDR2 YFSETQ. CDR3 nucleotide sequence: TGCGCCAGCAGCTTTGACAGGGGGACCTACGAGCAGTACTTC. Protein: CASSFDRGTYEQYF.

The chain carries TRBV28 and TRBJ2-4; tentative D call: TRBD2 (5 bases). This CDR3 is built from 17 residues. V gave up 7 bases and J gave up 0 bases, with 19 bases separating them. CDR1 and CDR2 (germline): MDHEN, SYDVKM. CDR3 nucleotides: TGTGCCAGCACCTCCATCAGCGTAGAGGGAGCCAAAAACATTCAGTACTTC. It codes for CASTSISVEGAKNIQYF.

CDR3 sequence: CASSPGLAGGRADTQYF. The CDR3 nucleotides are TGCGCCAGCAGCCCCGGACTAGCGGGAGGGAGAGCAGATACGCAGTATTTT. The chain is built from TRBV5-1 and TRBJ2-3; TRBD2 aligns across 15 bases. Germline lookup yields CDR1 SGHRS and CDR2 YFSETQ. This CDR3 spans 17 amino acids. J lost 4 bases, V lost 4 bases, and 7 bases had no gene match.

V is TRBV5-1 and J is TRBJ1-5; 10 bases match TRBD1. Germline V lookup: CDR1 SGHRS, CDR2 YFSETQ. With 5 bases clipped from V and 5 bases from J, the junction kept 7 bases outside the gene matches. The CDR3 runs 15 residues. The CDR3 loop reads CASSHGTGVDQPQHF. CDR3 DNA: TGCGCCAGCAGTCACGGGACAGGGGTGGATCAGCCCCAGCATTTT.

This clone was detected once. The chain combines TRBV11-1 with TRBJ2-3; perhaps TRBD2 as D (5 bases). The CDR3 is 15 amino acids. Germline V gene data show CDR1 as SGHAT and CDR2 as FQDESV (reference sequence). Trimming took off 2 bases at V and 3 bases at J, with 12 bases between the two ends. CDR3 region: CASSLRESGTDTQYF. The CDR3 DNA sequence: TGTGCCAGCAGCTTAAGGGAGAGCGGTACAGATACGCAGTATTTT.

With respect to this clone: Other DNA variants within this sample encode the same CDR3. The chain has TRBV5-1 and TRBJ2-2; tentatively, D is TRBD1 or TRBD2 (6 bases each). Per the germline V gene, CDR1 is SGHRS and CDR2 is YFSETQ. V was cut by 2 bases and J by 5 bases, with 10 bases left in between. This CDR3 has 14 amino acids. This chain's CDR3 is CASSFGGATGELFF. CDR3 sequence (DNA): TGCGCCAGCAGCTTCGGGGGCGCGACCGGGGAGCTGTTTTTT. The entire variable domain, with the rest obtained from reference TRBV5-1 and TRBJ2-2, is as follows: KAGVTQTPRYLIKTRGQQVTLSCSPISGHRSVSWYQQTPGQGLQFLFEYFSETQRNKGNFPGRFSGRQFSNSRSEMNVSTLELGDSALYLCASSFGGATGELFFGEGSRLTVL.